Listed below are T cell receptor beta chains from one sample, sequenced in a study of cytomegalovirus exposure and HLA in healthy donors. Some clones are missing from TCRdb's copy, which holds only in-frame ones; the method was immunoSEQ multiplex PCR. The sample shows about 71,000 clones, approximately 94% of them seen only once. The sample taken for sequencing was PBMCs. The receptors here all came from a woman aged 18-29 years in good health and CMV-seronegative. CDR3s include the opening cysteine and the closing phenylalanine or tryptophan. The D gene is left open where the match is weak. Rows may omit the clone size; those that give it use once, few, many or a size class.

d_gene,j_gene,v_gene,abundance,CDR3aa,CDR3nt
-,TRBJ2-1,TRBV5-8,-,CASSGGNMYNEQFF,TGTGCCAGCAGCGGCGGCAACATGTACAATGAGCAGTTCTTC
-,TRBJ1-2,TRBV4-2,-,CASSQVADYGYTF,TGTGCCAGCAGCCAAGTAGCGGACTATGGCTACACCTTC
TRBD1,TRBJ2-2,TRBV19,-,CASSLQTGGLTGELFF,TGTGCCAGTAGTCTCCAGACAGGGGGTTTAACCGGGGAGCTGTTTTTT
TRBD2,TRBJ2-7,TRBV5-6,-,CASSLAVSGRNYEQYF,TGTGCCAGCAGCTTGGCCGTTAGCGGGAGGAATTACGAGCAGTACTTC
TRBD1,TRBJ2-7,TRBV6-6,-,CAVNRQGHEQYF,TGTGCCGTCAACAGACAGGGGCACGAGCAGTACTTC
TRBD2,TRBJ2-1,TRBV18,-,CASSPFLGQGTSGSNGQFF,TGTGCCAGCTCACCTTTTCTGGGACAGGGGACTAGCGGGAGTAACGGGCAGTTCTTC
-,TRBJ2-1,TRBV11-2,-,CASSLLGAGSYNEQFF,TGTGCCAGCAGCTTACTGGGAGCGGGCTCCTACAATGAGCAGTTCTTC
TRBD1,TRBJ1-6,TRBV7-2,-,CASTISGQGNSPLHF,TGTGCCAGCACTATCTCGGGACAGGGTAATTCACCCCTCCACTTT
-,TRBJ2-5,TRBV12-5,-,CASGLLTGALSETQYF,TGTGCTAGTGGTTTGCTGACTGGGGCCCTCTCGGAGACCCAGTACTTC
TRBD1,TRBJ1-1,TRBV28,-,CASSLGGTGETEAFF,TGTGCCAGCAGTTTAGGTGGGACAGGGGAGACTGAAGCTTTCTTT
TRBD2,TRBJ2-2,TRBV2,-,CASRGLATGELFF,TGTGCCAGCAGAGGACTAGCCACCGGGGAGCTGTTTTTT
TRBD1,TRBJ2-1,TRBV29-1,-,CSVEGPDRTSYNEQFF,TGCAGCGTTGAGGGCCCGGACAGGACTTCCTACAATGAGCAGTTCTTC
-,TRBJ2-6,TRBV28,-,CASSGGGSGANVLTF,TGTGCCAGCAGTGGGGGCGGCTCTGGGGCCAACGTCCTGACTTTC
TRBD2,TRBJ2-4,TRBV7-8,-,CASSLSGLAGQAKNIQYF,TGTGCCAGCAGCTTATCTGGGCTAGCGGGGCAAGCCAAAAACATTCAGTACTTC
-,TRBJ2-1,TRBV4-3,once,CASSQEYSSYNEQFF,TGCGCCAGCAGCCAAGAGTATAGCTCCTACAATGAGCAGTTCTTC
TRBD2,TRBJ2-3,TRBV11-2,-,CASSFLPSGGSPDTQYF,TGTGCCAGCAGCTTTCTCCCTAGCGGGGGTTCCCCAGATACGCAGTATTTT
TRBD2,TRBJ2-5,TRBV6-5,-,CASRPAGKVAQYF,TGTGCCAGCAGACCAGCGGGGAAGGTGGCCCAGTACTTC
-,TRBJ2-7,TRBV7-2,-,CASSSLHEQYF,TGTGCCAGCAGCTCCCTCCACGAGCAGTACTTC
TRBD1,TRBJ1-1,TRBV5-4,-,CASSPPGQGYAEAFF,TGTGCCAGCAGCCCCCCGGGACAGGGTTACGCTGAAGCTTTCTTT
-,TRBJ1-1,TRBV15,-,CATSSQEGWNTEAFF,TGTGCCACCAGCAGCCAGGAGGGCTGGAACACTGAAGCTTTCTTT
TRBD1,TRBJ2-5,TRBV7-6,-,CASSSWDRDLRGETQYF,TGTGCCAGCAGCTCCTGGGACAGGGATCTCCGAGGGGAGACCCAGTACTTC
-,TRBJ1-2,TRBV4-3,-,CASSQAGNYGYTF,TGCGCCAGCAGCCAAGCAGGGAACTATGGCTACACCTTC
TRBD1,TRBJ2-7,TRBV30,-,CAWTGGIYEQYF,TGTGCCTGGACAGGGGGCATCTACGAGCAGTACTTC
-,TRBJ1-6,TRBV27,-,CASSFTEGSPLHF,TGTGCCAGCAGTTTTACTGAGGGTTCACCCCTCCACTTT
TRBD1,TRBJ2-5,TRBV6-6,-,CASSYLAPTGEIKQYF,TGTGCCAGCAGTTATTTAGCCCCGACAGGGGAAATAAAGCAGTACTTC
TRBD2,TRBJ2-6,TRBV27,once,CASSLVGGRSGANVLTF,TGTGCCAGCAGTTTGGTGGGGGGGAGGTCTGGGGCCAACGTCCTGACTTTC
-,TRBJ1-5,TRBV7-2,-,CASSSGSSNQPQHF,TGTGCCAGCAGCTCCGGTAGTAGCAATCAGCCCCAGCATTTT
-,TRBJ1-2,TRBV2,-,CASSSVELYGYTF,TGTGCCAGCAGTTCTGTGGAGCTCTATGGCTACACCTTC
-,TRBJ1-1,TRBV9,-,CASSVGGTEAFF,TGTGCCAGCAGCGTCGGGGGCACTGAAGCTTTCTTT
TRBD2,TRBJ2-7,TRBV7-9,-,CASSSSGSTYEQYF,TGTGCCAGCAGCTCTAGCGGGAGTACCTACGAGCAGTACTTC
TRBD1,TRBJ1-5,TRBV28,-,CATSDRGKGNQPQHF,TGTGCCACATCAGACAGGGGGAAAGGCAATCAGCCCCAGCATTTT
TRBD2,TRBJ2-5,TRBV6-1,-,CASSAQGGLAGRETQYF,TGTGCCAGCAGTGCCCAGGGTGGGCTAGCGGGGAGAGAGACCCAGTACTTC
-,TRBJ1-1,TRBV19,-,CASSIDRGARPEAFF,TGTGCCAGTAGTATAGATCGGGGGGCGAGGCCTGAAGCTTTCTTT
-,TRBJ2-1,TRBV7-8,-,CASRAGTRGSYNEQFF,TGTGCCAGCAGAGCCGGGACTCGTGGCTCCTACAATGAGCAGTTCTTC
TRBD2,TRBJ2-6,TRBV6-1,-,CASSESGSGANVLTF,TGTGCCAGCAGTGAAAGCGGGAGTGGGGCCAACGTCCTGACTTTC
TRBD2,TRBJ2-7,TRBV5-4,-,CASSLAGRPSYEQYF,TGTGCCAGCAGCTTGGCCGGGAGGCCTTCCTACGAGCAGTACTTC
-,TRBJ2-7,TRBV28,-,CASSPGGTTEQYF,TGTGCCAGCAGCCCCGGGGGAACGACCGAGCAGTACTTC
TRBD1,TRBJ2-6,TRBV6-1,once,CASSEVGTGSGANVLTF,TGTGCCAGCAGTGAAGTAGGGACAGGCTCTGGGGCCAACGTCCTGACTTTC
-,TRBJ2-2,TRBV7-3,once,CASSPFSGFGELFF,TGTGCCAGCTCTCCCTTTTCGGGTTTCGGGGAGCTGTTTTTT
TRBD2,TRBJ2-5,TRBV28,-,CASSLSTSHETQYF,TGTGCCAGCAGTTTATCGACTAGCCACGAGACCCAGTACTTC
-,TRBJ1-5,TRBV28,-,CASTPVEGRSNQPQHF,TGTGCCAGCACCCCTGTGGAGGGCAGGAGCAATCAGCCCCAGCATTTT
TRBD1,TRBJ1-1,TRBV2,-,CASRGQGAFGTEAFF,TGTGCCAGCAGAGGACAGGGGGCGTTTGGTACTGAAGCTTTCTTT
-,TRBJ1-1,TRBV7-3,-,CASSLSPTEEAFF,TGTGCCAGCAGCTTATCCCCGACAGAGGAAGCTTTCTTT
-,TRBJ1-2,TRBV6-1,once,CASSENGGPINYGYTF,TGTGCCAGCAGTGAAAACGGGGGGCCGATTAACTATGGCTACACCTTC
-,TRBJ2-3,TRBV30,-,CAWSREQGSTDTQYF,TGTGCCTGGAGTCGAGAACAGGGTAGCACAGATACGCAGTATTTT
-,TRBJ2-5,TRBV7-3,-,CASSLKGRGKQETQYF,TGTGCCAGCAGCTTAAAGGGGCGGGGTAAGCAAGAGACCCAGTACTTC
-,TRBJ2-1,TRBV9,-,CASSAGGAENEQFF,TGTGCCAGCAGCGCCGGAGGGGCAGAGAATGAGCAGTTCTTC
TRBD2,TRBJ2-4,TRBV9,-,CASSGGTSGVAKNIQYF,TGTGCCAGCAGCGGAGGGACTAGCGGGGTAGCCAAAAACATTCAGTACTTC
TRBD1,TRBJ2-7,TRBV5-4,once,CASSVDRGHEQYF,TGTGCCAGCAGCGTAGACAGGGGCCACGAGCAGTACTTC
TRBD2,TRBJ2-7,TRBV7-9,-,CASSPAGDSIYEQYF,TGTGCCAGCAGCCCAGCGGGAGACTCCATTTACGAGCAGTACTTC
-,TRBJ2-2,TRBV7-9,-,CASIDGTGENTGELFF,TGTGCCAGCATCGACGGGACGGGGGAGAACACCGGGGAGCTGTTTTTT
TRBD1,TRBJ1-2,TRBV19,-,CASSRTGGGYTF,TGTGCCAGTAGTCGGACAGGGGGCGGCTACACCTTC
TRBD1,TRBJ2-7,TRBV5-4,-,CASSLDPGQGAYEQYF,TGTGCCAGCAGCTTGGATCCGGGACAGGGGGCCTACGAGCAGTACTTC
-,TRBJ2-3,TRBV29-1,-,CSVRAGDTQYF,TGCAGCGTGCGGGCTGGAGATACGCAGTATTTT
TRBD1,TRBJ2-3,TRBV7-3,-,CASSLSRDRGTDTQYF,TGTGCCAGCAGCTTAAGCCGGGACAGAGGCACAGATACGCAGTATTTT